A selection of T cell receptor beta chains follows, all from one sample in a study of blood T cells in healthy people across ages. A single record per CDR3 protein comes from TCRdb applying MiXCR to the 5' RACE reads. The sample includes around 990,000 distinct CDR3 sequences, more than 30% of them seen just once. Sequenced: blood. Receptors originate from a man between 18 and 29 years old in good health. CDR3s include the opening cysteine and the closing phenylalanine or tryptophan. D genes are given only for firm matches. A clone size is listed for some rows: how often the clone was seen (once, few, many), or a class if it is expanded.

cdr3_nt cdr3_aa v_call clone_size j_call d_call cdr3_length
TGCGCCAGCAGCTTAAGGCCGGCAGGGGTAGGAGGCACTGAAGCTTTCTTT CASSLRPAGVGGTEAFF TRBV5-1 NA TRBJ1-1 NA 17
TGTGCCAGCAGTCGGACAGCACTTAGCACTGAAGCTTTCTTT CASSRTALSTEAFF TRBV12-3/TRBV12-4 NA TRBJ1-1 NA 14
TGTGCCAGCAGCTTCCTTAGCGGGGGAGACGGCAATGAGCAGTTCTTC CASSFLSGGDGNEQFF TRBV7-2 few TRBJ2-1 TRBD2 16
TGTGCCAGCAGTGTACAAGCGGGGGTTTCGAACGAGCAGTACTTC CASSVQAGVSNEQYF TRBV6-1 few TRBJ2-7 TRBD2 15
TGCAGTGTTACGGAGACGAACACCGGGGAGCTGTTTTTT CSVTETNTGELFF TRBV20-1 NA TRBJ2-2 NA 13
TGTGCCAGCAGCTTGGTACTAGCGCCCCACAATGAGCAGTTCTTC CASSLVLAPHNEQFF TRBV7-8 NA TRBJ2-1 TRBD2 15
TGTGCCAGCACCCGGACTCTAGCGGGGGGGCTTAATGAGCAGTTCTTC CASTRTLAGGLNEQFF TRBV6-2/TRBV6-3 NA TRBJ2-1 TRBD2 16
TGTGCCAGCAGCGGACCGACAGGGAATAATCCCTACGAGCAGTACTTC CASSGPTGNNPYEQYF TRBV9 NA TRBJ2-7 TRBD1 16
TGCGCCAGCAGCACCCACATAACCTACAATGAGCAGTTCTTC CASSTHITYNEQFF TRBV5-1 many TRBJ2-1 NA 14
TGTGCCAGCAGCCCGCAAATCTATGGCTACACCTTC CASSPQIYGYTF TRBV28 few TRBJ1-2 NA 12
TGTGCTAGTGGACTCACAGGGGCTGGAAACACCATATATTTT CASGLTGAGNTIYF TRBV12-5 few TRBJ1-3 TRBD1 14
TGTGCCAGCAGCACTACCTCCCTCGTAAACACCGGGGAGCTGTTTTTT CASSTTSLVNTGELFF TRBV9 few TRBJ2-2 NA 16
TGTGCCAGCAGTGAAGCAACCGGGCGAGAGCAGTACTTC CASSEATGREQYF TRBV6-1 NA TRBJ2-7 NA 13
TGTGCCAGCAGCCTTGTTCCGGGACGGAAAGGGCGAAACACCATATATTTT CASSLVPGRKGRNTIYF TRBV14 NA TRBJ1-3 NA 17
TGTGCCGGCAGCTTAGCGGGCAGGGAGTATGGCTACACCTTC CAGSLAGREYGYTF TRBV7-9 NA TRBJ1-2 NA 14
TGTGCCAGCAGGGGACTAGCGGGGGGTTCGGTGGCTCAGTATTTT CASRGLAGGSVAQYF TRBV9 NA TRBJ2-3 TRBD2 15
TGTGCCAGCAGTTCCACCGGAACCTATAATTCACCCCTCCACTTT CASSSTGTYNSPLHF TRBV6-2/TRBV6-3 NA TRBJ1-6 NA 15
TGTGCCAGCAGTGAGGGGCGTCTCCGTACTGAGCAGTTCTTC CASSEGRLRTEQFF TRBV25-1 many TRBJ2-1 NA 14
TGTGCCAGCAGCTTAGAGTCGGGACGGGGCGGTTACGAGCAGTACTTC CASSLESGRGGYEQYF TRBV7-6 NA TRBJ2-7 NA 16
TGCGCCAGCAGCTTACTTCAGGACCATAATGAAAGACTGTTTTTT CASSLLQDHNERLFF TRBV5-1 NA TRBJ1-4 NA 15
TGTGCCAGCAGTTTAGTTCCCCCGGGCGGCCTGTGGCTAGTCCACAATGAGCAGTTCTTC CASSLVPPGGLWLVHNEQFF TRBV12-3/TRBV12-4 NA TRBJ2-1 NA 20
TGTGCCAGCAGCCAAGATATACAGGACTACAATGAGCAGTTCTTC CASSQDIQDYNEQFF TRBV14 NA TRBJ2-1 NA 15
TGTGCCAGTACTAGGTTCACAGGGGCTAAGAACACTGAAGCTTTCTTT CASTRFTGAKNTEAFF TRBV6-5 NA TRBJ1-1 TRBD1 16
TGCGCCAGCAGCTTGGCGGGACTAGTCTCCTACAATGAGCAGTTCTTC CASSLAGLVSYNEQFF TRBV5-1 few TRBJ2-1 TRBD2 16
TGTGCCAGCAATAGGGATAGCACAGATACGCAGTATTTT CASNRDSTDTQYF TRBV2 few TRBJ2-3 NA 13
TGCGCCAGCAGCTGGACAGCTGGGGCCAACGTCCTGACTTTC CASSWTAGANVLTF TRBV5-1 NA TRBJ2-6 NA 14
TGCGCCAGCAGCCAAGAAGGGAGTATGAATACGCAGTATTTT CASSQEGSMNTQYF TRBV4-1 many TRBJ2-3 NA 14
TGTGCCAGCAGCTTAGAAGGGGCCCCAAGAGGATTTGAAGCTTTCTTT CASSLEGAPRGFEAFF TRBV7-9 many TRBJ1-1 NA 16
TGCAGCGTTGAAGGACTAGTGGGGGGTCACAGCTCCTACAATGAGCAGTACTTC CSVEGLVGGHSSYNEQYF TRBV29-1 NA TRBJ2-7 NA 18
TGTGCCAACAGCCCCCCGGGACAGGGGGGGACCACAGATACGCAGTATTTT CANSPPGQGGTTDTQYF TRBV7-9 NA TRBJ2-3 TRBD1 17
TGTGCCAGCAGGGGCTTTCAGAACACTGAAGCTTTCTTT CASRGFQNTEAFF TRBV12-3/TRBV12-4 NA TRBJ1-1 NA 13
TGTGCCAGCTCCAGGGGGCGAGGTGAAAAACTGTTTTTT CASSRGRGEKLFF TRBV12-3/TRBV12-4 few TRBJ1-4 TRBD1 13